This record looks at one T cell receptor (beta chain) sequence and its context. The antigen is undetermined. The data belong to a study of brain T cells in children with intractable seizures. General study points: Pre-surgery blood may have been undersampled, hiding some clones.

Clones were sequenced by immunoSEQ multiplex PCR, and TCRdb holds only the in-frame ones, with some missing. Altogether around 100,000 clones are present, approximately 94% being singletons, with the ten largest covering 3.8%. The V and J ends lost 4 bases and 8 bases respectively, with 21 bases between them. Germline CDR1 reads SGHDT; CDR2 reads YYEEEE. The CDR3 extends over 15 amino acids. The TCR was taken from a boy in the first two years of life with hemimegalencephaly and intractable seizures. The chain uses TRBV5-6 and TRBJ1-2; D may be TRBD1 (6 bases). The material was peripheral blood, obtained at surgery. The CDR3 region is CASSLDPTGKRGYTF. The DNA for the CDR3 is TGTGCCAGCAGCCTGGACCCTACAGGGAAGAGGGGCTACACCTTC.